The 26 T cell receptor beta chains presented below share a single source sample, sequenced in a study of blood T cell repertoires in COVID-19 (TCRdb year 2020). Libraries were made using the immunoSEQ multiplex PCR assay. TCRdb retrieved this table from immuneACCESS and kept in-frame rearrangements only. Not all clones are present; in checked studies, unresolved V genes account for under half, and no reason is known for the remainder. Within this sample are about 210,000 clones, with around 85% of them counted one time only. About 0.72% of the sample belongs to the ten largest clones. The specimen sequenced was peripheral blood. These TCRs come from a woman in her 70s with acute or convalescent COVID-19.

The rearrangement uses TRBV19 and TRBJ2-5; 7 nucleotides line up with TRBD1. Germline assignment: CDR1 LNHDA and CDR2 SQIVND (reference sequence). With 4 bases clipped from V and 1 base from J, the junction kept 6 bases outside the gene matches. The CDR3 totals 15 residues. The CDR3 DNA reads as TGTGCCAGTAGTACAACCGGGACAGCCCAAGAGACCCAGTACTTC. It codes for CASSTTGTAQETQYF. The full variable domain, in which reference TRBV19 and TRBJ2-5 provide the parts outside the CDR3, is DGGITQSPKYLFRKEGQNVTLSCEQNLNHDAMYWYRQDPGQGLRLIYYSQIVNDFQKGDIAEGYSVSREKKESFPLTVTSAQKNPTAFYLCASSTTGTAQETQYFGPGTRLLVL.

The CDR3 DNA sequence: TGTGCCAGCAGCTCCCTAGCGGGGTGGGAGCAGTTCTTC. Protein product: CASSSLAGWEQFF. The chain combines TRBV7-6 with TRBJ2-1; 9 nucleotides match TRBD2. This CDR3 comprises 13 residues. Germline trimming cut 4 bases from V and 10 bases from J; bases unmatched to any gene: 5. Germline CDR1 is SGHVS and CDR2 is FNYEAQ.

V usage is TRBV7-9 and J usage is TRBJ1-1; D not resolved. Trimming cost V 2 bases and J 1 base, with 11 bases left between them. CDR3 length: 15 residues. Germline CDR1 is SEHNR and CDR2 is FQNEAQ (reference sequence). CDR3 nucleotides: TGTGCCAGCAGCTTAAGCGGGCAGACGAACACTGAAGCTTTCTTT. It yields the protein CASSLSGQTNTEAFF.

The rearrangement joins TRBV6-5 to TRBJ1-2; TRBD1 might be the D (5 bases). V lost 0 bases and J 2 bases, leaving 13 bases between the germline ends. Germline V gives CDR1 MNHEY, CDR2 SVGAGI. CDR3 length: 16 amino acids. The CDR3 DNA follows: TGTGCCAGCAGTTACTCGCCCCGGGACTCCAACTATGGCTACACCTTC. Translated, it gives CASSYSPRDSNYGYTF.

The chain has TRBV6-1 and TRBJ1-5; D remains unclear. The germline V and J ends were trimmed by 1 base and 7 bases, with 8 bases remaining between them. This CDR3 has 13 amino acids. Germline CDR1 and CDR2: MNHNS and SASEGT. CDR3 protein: CASSEGIRQPQHF. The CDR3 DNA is TGTGCCAGCAGTGAAGGTATTAGACAGCCCCAGCATTTT.

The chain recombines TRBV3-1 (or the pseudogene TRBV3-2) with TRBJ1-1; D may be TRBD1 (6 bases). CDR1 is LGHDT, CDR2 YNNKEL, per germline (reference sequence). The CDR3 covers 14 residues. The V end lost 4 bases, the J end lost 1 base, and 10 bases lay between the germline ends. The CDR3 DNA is TGTGCCAGCAGCCGGGGGGGCGGGAACACTGAAGCTTTCTTT. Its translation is CASSRGGGNTEAFF.

The CDR3 coding sequence is TGTGCCAGCAGTGAATTTACCGCGCTAAAAGCTTTCTTT. Its protein product is CASSEFTALKAFF. The chain combines TRBV6-1 with TRBJ1-1; D not certain. Trimming shortened V by 2 bases and J by 9 bases, and 13 bases separated the two germline ends. CDR1 MNHNS and CDR2 SASEGT come from the germline V gene. CDR3 length: 13 amino acids.

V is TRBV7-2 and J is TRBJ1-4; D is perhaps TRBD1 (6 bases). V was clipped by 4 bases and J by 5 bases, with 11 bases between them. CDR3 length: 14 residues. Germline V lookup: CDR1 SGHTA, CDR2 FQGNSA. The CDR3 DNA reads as TGTGCCAGCAGCTCCAACAGGGCAAATGAAAAACTGTTTTTT. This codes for CASSSNRANEKLFF.

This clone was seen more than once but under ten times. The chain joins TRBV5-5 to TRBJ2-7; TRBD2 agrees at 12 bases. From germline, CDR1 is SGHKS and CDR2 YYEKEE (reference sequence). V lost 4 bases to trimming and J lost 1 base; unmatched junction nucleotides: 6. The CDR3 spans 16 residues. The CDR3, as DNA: TGTGCCAGCAGCCCAAGACTAGCGGGGGCTTCCTACGAGCAGTACTTC. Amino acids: CASSPRLAGASYEQYF.

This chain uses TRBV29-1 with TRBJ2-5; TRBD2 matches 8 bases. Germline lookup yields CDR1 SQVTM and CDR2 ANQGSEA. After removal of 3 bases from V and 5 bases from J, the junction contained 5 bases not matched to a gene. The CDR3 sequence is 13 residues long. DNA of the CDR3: TGCAGCGTTGACCGGGGCGGGGGGGAGACCCAGTACTTC. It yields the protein CSVDRGGGETQYF.

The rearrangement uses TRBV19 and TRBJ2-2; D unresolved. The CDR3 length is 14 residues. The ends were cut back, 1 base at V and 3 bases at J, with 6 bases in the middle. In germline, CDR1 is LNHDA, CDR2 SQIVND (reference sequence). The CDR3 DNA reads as TGTGCCAGTAGTATAGCGGGTGACACCGGGGAGCTGTTTTTT. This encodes CASSIAGDTGELFF.

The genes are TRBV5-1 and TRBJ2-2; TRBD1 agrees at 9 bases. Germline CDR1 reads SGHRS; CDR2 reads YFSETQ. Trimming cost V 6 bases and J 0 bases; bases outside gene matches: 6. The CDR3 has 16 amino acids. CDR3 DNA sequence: TGCGCCAGCAATCCGGGACAGGGTTCGAACACCGGGGAGCTGTTTTTT. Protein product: CASNPGQGSNTGELFF.

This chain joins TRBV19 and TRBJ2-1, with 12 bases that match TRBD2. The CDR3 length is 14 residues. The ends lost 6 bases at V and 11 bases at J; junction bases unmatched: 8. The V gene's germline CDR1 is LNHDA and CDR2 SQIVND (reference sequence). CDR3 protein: CASSRLAGETKQFF. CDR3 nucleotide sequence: TGTGCCAGTAGCCGACTAGCGGGAGAAACTAAGCAGTTCTTC.

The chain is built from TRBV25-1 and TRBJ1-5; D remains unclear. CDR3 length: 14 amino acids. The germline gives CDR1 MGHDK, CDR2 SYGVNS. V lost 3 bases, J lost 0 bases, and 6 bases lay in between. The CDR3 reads CASSDQDSNQPQHF. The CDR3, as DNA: TGTGCCAGCAGTGACCAGGATAGCAATCAGCCCCAGCATTTT.

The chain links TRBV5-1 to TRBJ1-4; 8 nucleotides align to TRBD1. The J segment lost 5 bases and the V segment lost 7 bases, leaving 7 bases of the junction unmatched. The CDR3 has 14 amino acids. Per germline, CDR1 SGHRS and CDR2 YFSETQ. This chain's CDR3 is CASGGGQGNEKLFF. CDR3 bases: TGCGCCAGCGGGGGAGGACAGGGAAATGAAAAACTGTTTTTT.

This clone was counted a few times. CDR3 residues: CASSYSGQAGNQPQHF. The CDR3 DNA sequence: TGTGCCAGCAGTTACTCGGGACAGGCGGGGAATCAGCCCCAGCATTTT. The rearrangement links TRBV6-5 to TRBJ1-5, with 8 positions matching TRBD1. The germline V gene encodes CDR1 MNHEY and CDR2 SVGAGI. The J segment lost 4 bases and the V segment lost 0 bases, leaving 5 bases of the junction unmatched. The CDR3 consists of 16 residues.

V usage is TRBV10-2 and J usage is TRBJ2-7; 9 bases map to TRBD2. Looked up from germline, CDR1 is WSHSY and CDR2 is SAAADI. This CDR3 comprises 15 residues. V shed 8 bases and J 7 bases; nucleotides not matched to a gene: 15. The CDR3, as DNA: TGCGCCAGCTCGAAGGGTCGGGGACTAGCTCCAGAGCAGTACTTC. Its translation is CASSKGRGLAPEQYF.

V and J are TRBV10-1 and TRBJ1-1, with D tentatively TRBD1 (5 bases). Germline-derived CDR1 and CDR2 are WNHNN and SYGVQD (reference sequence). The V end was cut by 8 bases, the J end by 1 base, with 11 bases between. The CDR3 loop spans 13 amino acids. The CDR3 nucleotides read TGCGCCAGCTCCAGAGGACAGAACACTGAAGCTTTCTTT. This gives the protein CASSRGQNTEAFF.

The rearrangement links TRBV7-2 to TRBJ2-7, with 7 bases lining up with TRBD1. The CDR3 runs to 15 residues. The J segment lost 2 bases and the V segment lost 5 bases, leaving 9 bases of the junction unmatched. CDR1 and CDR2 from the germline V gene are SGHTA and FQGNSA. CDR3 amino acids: CASSPRTGGAYEQYF. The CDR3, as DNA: TGTGCCAGCAGCCCCAGGACAGGTGGGGCCTACGAGCAGTACTTC.

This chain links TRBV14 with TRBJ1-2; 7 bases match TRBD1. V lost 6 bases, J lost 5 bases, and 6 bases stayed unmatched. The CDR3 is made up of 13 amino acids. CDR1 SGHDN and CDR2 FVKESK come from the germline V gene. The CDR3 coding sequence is TGTGCCAGCAGTAAGACAGGGCTATATGGCTACACCTTC. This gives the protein CASSKTGLYGYTF.

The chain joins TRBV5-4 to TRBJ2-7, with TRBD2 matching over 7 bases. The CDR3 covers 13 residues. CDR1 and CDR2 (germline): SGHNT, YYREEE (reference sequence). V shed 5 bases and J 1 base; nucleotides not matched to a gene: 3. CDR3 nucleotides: TGTGCCAGCAGTGGCGGGGGTTCCTACGAGCAGTACTTC. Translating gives CASSGGGSYEQYF.

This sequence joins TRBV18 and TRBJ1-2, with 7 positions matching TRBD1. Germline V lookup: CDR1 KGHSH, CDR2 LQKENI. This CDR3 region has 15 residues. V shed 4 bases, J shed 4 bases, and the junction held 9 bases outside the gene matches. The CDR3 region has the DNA TGTGCCAGCTCACTAGGGGACAGCTCCGTCTATGGCTACACCTTC. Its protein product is CASSLGDSSVYGYTF.

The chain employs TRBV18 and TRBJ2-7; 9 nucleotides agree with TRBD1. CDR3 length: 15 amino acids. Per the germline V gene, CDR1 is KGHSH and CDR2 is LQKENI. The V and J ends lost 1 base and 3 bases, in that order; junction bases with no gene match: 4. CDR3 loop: CASSPRDRVNYEQYF. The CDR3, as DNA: TGTGCCAGCTCACCACGGGACAGGGTAAACTACGAGCAGTACTTC. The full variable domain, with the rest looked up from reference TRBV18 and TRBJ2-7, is NAGVMQNPRHLVRRRGQEARLRCSPMKGHSHVYWYRQLPEEGLKFMVYLQKENIIDESGMPKERFSAEFPKEGPSILRIQQVVRGDSAAYFCASSPRDRVNYEQYFGPGTRLTVT.

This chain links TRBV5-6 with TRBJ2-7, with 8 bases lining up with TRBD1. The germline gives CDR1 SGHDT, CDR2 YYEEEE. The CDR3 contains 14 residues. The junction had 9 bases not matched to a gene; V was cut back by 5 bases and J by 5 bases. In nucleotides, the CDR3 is TGTGCCAGCAGTCCTGGACAGGGTGGCGACGAGCAGTACTTC. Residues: CASSPGQGGDEQYF.

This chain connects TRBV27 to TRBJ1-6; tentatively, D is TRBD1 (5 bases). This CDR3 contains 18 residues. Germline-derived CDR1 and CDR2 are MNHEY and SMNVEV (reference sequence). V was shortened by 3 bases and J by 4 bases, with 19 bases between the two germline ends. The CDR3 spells CASSLGPWRGEYNSPLHF. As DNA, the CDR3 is TGTGCCAGCAGTTTGGGGCCGTGGAGGGGCGAGTATAATTCACCCCTCCACTTT.

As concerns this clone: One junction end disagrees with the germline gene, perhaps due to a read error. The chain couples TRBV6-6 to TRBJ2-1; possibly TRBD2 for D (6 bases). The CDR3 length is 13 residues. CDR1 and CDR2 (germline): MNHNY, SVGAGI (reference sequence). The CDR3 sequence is CASRLTSYDEQFF. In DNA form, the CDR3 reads TGTGCCAGCAGGCTTACTAGCTACGATGAGCAGTTCTTC.